These 3 T cell receptor beta chains share one sample of origin, sequenced in a study of chemoradiotherapy in HPV16-positive cancers. Sequencing used immunoSEQ multiplex PCR; TCRdb keeps in-frame clones, though not all of them. Among 12,000 or so clones listed, around 80% were seen once. The sample here was taken from a patient who underwent chemoradiotherapy. The receptors come from a human donor with HPV-associated anogenital cancer.

The J gene is TRBJ2-3, the V gene TRBV15; D is possibly TRBD2 (5 bases). V was pared by 3 bases and J by 4 bases, with 14 bases between. The CDR3 spans 15 residues. CDR1 LNHNV and CDR2 YYDKDF come from the germline V gene (reference sequence). The CDR3 loop is CATSRAGVAADTQYF. In nucleotides, the CDR3 is TGTGCCACCAGCAGGGCCGGGGTAGCCGCAGATACGCAGTATTTT.

This clone has just one count. The rearrangement joins TRBV19 to TRBJ2-3; TRBD1 aligns across 9 bases. V shed 3 bases and J 6 bases; nucleotides not matched to a gene: 16. The CDR3 is 18 amino acids. CDR1 is LNHDA and CDR2 is SQIVND in the germline V gene (reference sequence). The DNA for the CDR3 is TGTGCCAGTAGTATTTGGGGAATTCCGGGACAGGGATCTGATACGCAGTATTTT. Its translation is CASSIWGIPGQGSDTQYF. The whole variable domain, remainder taken from reference TRBV19 and TRBJ2-3, is DGGITQSPKYLFRKEGQNVTLSCEQNLNHDAMYWYRQDPGQGLRLIYYSQIVNDFQKGDIAEGYSVSREKKESFPLTVTSAQKNPTAFYLCASSIWGIPGQGSDTQYFGPGTRLTVL.

The V call is TRBV7-8, the J call TRBJ2-1; D possibly corresponds to TRBD2 (6 bases). Trimming pared 5 bases from V and 4 bases from J, leaving 18 bases between. This CDR3 is built from 16 residues. Per the germline V gene, CDR1 is SGHVS and CDR2 is FQNEAQ. For the CDR3, the DNA is TGTGCCAGCAGCCCCCGCGCGGGAAGAAATTACAATGAGCAGTTCTTC. This codes for CASSPRAGRNYNEQFF.